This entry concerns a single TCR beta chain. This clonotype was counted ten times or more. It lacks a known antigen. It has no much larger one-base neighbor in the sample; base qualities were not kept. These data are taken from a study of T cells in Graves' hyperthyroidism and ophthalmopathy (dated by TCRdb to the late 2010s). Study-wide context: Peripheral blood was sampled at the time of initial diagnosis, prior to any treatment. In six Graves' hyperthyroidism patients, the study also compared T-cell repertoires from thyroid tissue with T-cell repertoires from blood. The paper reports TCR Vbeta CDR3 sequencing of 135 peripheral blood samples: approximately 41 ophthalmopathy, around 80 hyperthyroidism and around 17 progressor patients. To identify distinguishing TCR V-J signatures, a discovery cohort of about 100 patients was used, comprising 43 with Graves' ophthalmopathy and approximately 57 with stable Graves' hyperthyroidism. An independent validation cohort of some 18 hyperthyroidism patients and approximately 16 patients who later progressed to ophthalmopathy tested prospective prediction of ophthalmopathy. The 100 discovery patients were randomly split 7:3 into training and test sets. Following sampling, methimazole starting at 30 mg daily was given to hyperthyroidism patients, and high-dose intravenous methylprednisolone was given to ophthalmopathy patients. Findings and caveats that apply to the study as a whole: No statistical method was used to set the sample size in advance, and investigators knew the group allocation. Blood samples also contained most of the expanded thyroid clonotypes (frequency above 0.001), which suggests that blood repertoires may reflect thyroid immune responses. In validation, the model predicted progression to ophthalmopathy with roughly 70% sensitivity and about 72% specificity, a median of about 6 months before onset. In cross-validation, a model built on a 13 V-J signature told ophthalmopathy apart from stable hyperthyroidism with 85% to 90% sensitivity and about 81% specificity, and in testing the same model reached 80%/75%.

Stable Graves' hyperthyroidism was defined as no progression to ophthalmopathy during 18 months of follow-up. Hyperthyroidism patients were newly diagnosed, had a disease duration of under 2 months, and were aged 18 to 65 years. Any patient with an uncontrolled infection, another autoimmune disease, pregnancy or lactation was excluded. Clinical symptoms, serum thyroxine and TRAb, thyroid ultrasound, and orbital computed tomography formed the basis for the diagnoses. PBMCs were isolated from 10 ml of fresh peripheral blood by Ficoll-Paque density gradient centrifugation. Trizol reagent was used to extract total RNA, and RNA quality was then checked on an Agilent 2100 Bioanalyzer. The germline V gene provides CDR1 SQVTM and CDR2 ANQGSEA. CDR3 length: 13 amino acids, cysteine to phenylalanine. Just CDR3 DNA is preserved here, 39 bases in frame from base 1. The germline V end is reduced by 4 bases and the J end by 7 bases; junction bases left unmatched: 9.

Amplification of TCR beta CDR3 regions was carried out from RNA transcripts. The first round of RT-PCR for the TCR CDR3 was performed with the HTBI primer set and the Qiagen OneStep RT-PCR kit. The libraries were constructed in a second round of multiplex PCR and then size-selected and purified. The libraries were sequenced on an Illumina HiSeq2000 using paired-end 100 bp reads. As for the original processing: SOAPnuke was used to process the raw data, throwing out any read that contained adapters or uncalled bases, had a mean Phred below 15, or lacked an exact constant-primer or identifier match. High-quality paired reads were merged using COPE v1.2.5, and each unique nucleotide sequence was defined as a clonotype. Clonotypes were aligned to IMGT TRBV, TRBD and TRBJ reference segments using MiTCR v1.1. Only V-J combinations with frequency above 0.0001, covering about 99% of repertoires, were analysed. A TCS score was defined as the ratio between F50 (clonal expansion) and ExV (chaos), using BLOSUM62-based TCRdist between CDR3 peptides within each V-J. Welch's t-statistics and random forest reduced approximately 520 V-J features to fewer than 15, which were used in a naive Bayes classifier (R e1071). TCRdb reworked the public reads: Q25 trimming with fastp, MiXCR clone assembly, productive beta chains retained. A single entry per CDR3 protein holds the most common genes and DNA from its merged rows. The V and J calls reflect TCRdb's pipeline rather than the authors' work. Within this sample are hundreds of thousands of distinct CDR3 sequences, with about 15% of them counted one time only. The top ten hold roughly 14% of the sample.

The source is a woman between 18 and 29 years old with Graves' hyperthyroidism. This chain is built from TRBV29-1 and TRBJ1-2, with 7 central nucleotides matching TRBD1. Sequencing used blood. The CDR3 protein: CSVGQGGDFGYTF. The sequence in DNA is TGCAGCGTTGGACAGGGCGGGGATTTTGGCTACACCTTC.